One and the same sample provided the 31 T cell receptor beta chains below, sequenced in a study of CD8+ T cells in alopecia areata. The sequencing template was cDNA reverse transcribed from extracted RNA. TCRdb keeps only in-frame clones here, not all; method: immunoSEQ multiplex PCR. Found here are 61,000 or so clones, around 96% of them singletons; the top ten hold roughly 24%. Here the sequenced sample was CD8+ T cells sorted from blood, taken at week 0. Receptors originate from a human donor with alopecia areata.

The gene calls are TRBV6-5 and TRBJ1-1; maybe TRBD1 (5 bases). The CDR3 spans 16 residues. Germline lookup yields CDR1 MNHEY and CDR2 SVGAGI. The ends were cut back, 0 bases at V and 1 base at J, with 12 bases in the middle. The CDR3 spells CASSYSWGDGNTEAFF. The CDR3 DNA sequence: TGTGCCAGCAGTTACTCTTGGGGGGACGGGAACACTGAAGCTTTCTTT.

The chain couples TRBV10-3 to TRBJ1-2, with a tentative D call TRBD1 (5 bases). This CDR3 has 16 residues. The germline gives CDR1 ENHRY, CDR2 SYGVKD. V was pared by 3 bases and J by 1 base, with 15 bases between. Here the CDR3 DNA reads TGTGCCATCAGTGAAGGAATGAGACAGTTTAACTATGGCTACACCTTC. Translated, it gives CAISEGMRQFNYGYTF.

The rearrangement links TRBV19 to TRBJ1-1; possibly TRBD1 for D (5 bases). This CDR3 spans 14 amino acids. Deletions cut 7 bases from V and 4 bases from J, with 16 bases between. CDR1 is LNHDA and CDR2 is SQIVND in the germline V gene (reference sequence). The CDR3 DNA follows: TGTGCCAGTACCCTCCTGGGGGGGGGCACTGAAGCTTTCTTT. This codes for CASTLLGGGTEAFF.

The CDR3 sequence is CASSWSTSGGAFSGELFF. The CDR3 bases are TGCGCCAGCAGCTGGAGCACTAGCGGGGGGGCCTTCTCCGGGGAGCTGTTTTTT. The chain links TRBV5-1 to TRBJ2-2; TRBD2 agrees at 13 bases. Germline V CDR1 and CDR2: SGHRS, YFSETQ. This CDR3 has 18 amino acids. The V segment lost 3 bases and the J segment 6 bases; nucleotides outside the gene matches: 11.

CDR3 nucleotides: TGCAGCGTACGGACTAGCGGGGACACAGATACGCAGTATTTT. Its protein is CSVRTSGDTDTQYF. The chain is built from TRBV29-1 and TRBJ2-3; 12 bases line up with TRBD2. With 6 bases clipped from V and 2 bases from J, the junction kept 3 bases outside the gene matches. Germline CDR1 reads SQVTM; CDR2 reads ANQGSEA. The CDR3 length is 14 residues.

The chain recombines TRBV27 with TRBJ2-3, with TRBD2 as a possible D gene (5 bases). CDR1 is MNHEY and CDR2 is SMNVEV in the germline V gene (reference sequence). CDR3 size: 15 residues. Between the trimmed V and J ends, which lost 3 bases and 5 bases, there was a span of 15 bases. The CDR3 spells CASSLRDYPRDTQYF. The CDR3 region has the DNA TGTGCCAGCAGTTTGCGAGACTACCCCCGAGATACGCAGTATTTT.

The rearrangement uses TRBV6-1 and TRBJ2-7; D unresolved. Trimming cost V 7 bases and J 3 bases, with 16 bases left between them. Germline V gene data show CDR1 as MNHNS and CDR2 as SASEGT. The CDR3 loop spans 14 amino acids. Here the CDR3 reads CASTFDRDFYEQYF. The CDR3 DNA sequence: TGTGCCAGCACCTTCGACCGAGACTTCTACGAGCAGTACTTC.

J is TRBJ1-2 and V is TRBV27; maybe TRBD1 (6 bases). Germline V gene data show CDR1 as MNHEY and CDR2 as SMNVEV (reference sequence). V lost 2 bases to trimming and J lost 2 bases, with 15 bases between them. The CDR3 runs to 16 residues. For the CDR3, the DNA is TGTGCCAGCAGTTTACGGGGGGCCTCTCTGAACTATGGCTACACCTTC. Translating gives CASSLRGASLNYGYTF.

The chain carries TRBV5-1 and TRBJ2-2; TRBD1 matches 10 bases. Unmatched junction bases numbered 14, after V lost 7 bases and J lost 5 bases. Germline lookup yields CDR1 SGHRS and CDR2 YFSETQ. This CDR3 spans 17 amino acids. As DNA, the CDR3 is TGCGCCAGCGGAAATGCGCTGAGACAGGGGGCAACCGGGGAGCTGTTTTTT. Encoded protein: CASGNALRQGATGELFF.

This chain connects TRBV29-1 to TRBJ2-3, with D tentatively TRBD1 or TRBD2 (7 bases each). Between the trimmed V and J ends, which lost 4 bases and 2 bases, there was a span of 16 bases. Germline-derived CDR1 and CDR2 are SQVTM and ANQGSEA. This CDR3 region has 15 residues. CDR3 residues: CSVGRQGGDTDTQYF. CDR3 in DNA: TGCAGCGTTGGACGACAGGGAGGGGACACAGATACGCAGTATTTT.

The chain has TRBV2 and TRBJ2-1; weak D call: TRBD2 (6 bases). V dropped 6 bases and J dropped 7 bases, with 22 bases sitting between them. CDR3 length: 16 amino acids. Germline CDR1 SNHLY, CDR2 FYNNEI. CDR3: CASSQGLDWQRNEQFF. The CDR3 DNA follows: TGTGCCAGCAGCCAGGGACTGGACTGGCAGCGAAATGAGCAGTTCTTC.

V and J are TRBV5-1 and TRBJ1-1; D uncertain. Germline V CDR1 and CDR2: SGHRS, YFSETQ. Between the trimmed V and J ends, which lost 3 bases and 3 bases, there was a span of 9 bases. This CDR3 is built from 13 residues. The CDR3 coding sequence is TGCGCCAGCAGCTCGGGTGGGGACACTGAAGCTTTCTTT. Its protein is CASSSGGDTEAFF.

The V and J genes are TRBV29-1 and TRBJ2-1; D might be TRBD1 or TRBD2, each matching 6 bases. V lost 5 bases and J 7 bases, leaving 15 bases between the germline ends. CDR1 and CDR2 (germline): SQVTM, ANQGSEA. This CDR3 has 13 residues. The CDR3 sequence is CSVTGTLGNEQFF. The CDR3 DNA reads TGCAGCGTTACAGGGACTTTGGGGAATGAGCAGTTCTTC.

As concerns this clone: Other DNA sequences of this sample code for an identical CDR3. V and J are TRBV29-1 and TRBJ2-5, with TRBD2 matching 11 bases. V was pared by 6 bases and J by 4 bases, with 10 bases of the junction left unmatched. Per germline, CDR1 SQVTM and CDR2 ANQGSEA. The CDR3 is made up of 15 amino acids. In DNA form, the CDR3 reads TGCAGCGTGGTAGGCCTAGCGGGGGGCCGAGAGACCCAGTACTTC. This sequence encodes CSVVGLAGGRETQYF.

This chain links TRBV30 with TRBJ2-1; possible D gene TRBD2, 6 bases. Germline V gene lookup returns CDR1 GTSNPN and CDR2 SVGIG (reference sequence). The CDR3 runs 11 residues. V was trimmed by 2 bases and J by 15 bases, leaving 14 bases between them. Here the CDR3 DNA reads TGTGCCTGGAGTTCGACGGGGGAACGGTTCTTC. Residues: CAWSSTGERFF.

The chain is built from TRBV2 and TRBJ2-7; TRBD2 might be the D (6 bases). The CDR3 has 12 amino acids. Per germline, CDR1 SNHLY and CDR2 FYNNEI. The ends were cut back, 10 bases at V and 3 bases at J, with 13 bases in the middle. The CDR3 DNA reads TGTGCCACAGAGGGACTCAACTACGAGCAGTACTTC. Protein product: CATEGLNYEQYF.

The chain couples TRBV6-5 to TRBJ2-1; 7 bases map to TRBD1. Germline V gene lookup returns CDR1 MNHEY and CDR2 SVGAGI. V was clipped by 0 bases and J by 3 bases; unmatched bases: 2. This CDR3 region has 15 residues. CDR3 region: CASSYSGGFYNEQFF. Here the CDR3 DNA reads TGTGCCAGCAGTTACTCAGGGGGCTTCTACAATGAGCAGTTCTTC.

The CDR3 loop is CASSPDSYSYNEQFF. CDR3 DNA: TGTGCCAGCAGCCCAGACTCGTACTCCTACAATGAGCAGTTCTTC. The V gene is TRBV7-2, the J gene TRBJ2-1; no definite D call. The V end was cut by 5 bases, the J end by 0 bases, with 11 bases between. Germline V gives CDR1 SGHTA, CDR2 FQGNSA. The CDR3 loop spans 15 amino acids.

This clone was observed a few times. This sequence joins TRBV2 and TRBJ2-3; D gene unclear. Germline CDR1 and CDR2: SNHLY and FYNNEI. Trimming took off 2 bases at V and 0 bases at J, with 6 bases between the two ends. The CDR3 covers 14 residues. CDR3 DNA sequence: TGTGCCAGCAGTGAATGGGGTAGCACAGATACGCAGTATTTT. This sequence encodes CASSEWGSTDTQYF.

The CDR3 loop reads CASSPGLVEQYF. The CDR3, as DNA: TGTGCCAGCAGTCCGGGACTTGTCGAGCAGTACTTC. This sequence joins TRBV27 and TRBJ2-7; tentatively, D is TRBD2 (6 bases). The germline V and J ends were trimmed by 5 bases and 6 bases, with 11 bases remaining between them. CDR3 length equals 12 residues. Germline CDR1 reads MNHEY; CDR2 reads SMNVEV (reference sequence).

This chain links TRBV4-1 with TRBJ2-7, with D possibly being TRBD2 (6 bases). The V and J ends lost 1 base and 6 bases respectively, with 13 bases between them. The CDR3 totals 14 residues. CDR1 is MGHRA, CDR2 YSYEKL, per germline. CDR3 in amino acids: CASSQGGDWGEQYF. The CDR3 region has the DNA TGCGCCAGCAGCCAAGGAGGGGACTGGGGCGAGCAGTACTTC.

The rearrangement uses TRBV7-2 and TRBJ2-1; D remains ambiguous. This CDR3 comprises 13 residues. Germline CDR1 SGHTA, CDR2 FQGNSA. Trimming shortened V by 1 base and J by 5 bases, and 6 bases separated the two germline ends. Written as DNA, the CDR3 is TGTGCCAGCAGCTTAGGGCTTCACAATGAGCAGTTCTTC. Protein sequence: CASSLGLHNEQFF.

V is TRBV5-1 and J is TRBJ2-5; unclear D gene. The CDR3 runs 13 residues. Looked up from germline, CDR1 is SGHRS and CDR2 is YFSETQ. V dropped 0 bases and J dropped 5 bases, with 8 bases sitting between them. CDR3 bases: TGCGCCAGCAGCTTGGAGACTCCGGAGACCCAGTACTTC. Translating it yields CASSLETPETQYF.

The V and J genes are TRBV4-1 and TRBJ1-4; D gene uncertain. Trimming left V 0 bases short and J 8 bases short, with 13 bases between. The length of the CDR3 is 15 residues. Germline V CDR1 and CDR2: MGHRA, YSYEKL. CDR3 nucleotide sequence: TGCGCCAGCAGCCAAGATGCGGGAATAGGGGAAAAACTGTTTTTT. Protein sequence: CASSQDAGIGEKLFF.

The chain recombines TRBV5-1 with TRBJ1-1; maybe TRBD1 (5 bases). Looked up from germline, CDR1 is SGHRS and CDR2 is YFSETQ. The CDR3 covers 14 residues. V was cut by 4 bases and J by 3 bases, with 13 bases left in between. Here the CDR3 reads CASSGGLGDTEAFF. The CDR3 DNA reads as TGCGCCAGCAGCGGGGGGTTAGGTGACACTGAAGCTTTCTTT.

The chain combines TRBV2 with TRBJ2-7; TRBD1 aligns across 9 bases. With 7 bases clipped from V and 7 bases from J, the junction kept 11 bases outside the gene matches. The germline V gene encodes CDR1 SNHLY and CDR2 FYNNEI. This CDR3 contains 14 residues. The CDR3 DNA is TGTGCCAGCACCCCTCGGGACAGGGATTGGGAGCAGTACTTC. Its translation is CASTPRDRDWEQYF.

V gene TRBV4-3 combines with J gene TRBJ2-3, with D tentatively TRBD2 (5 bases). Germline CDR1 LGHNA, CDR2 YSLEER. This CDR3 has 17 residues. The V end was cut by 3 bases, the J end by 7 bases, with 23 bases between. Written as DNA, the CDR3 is TGCGCCAGCAGCCAGTCCTCCTTCGCCGGAGGTAGTAATACGCAGTATTTT. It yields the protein CASSQSSFAGGSNTQYF.

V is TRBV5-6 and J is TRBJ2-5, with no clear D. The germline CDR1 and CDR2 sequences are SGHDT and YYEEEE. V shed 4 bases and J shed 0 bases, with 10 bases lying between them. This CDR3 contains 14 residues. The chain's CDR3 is CASSLTTYQETQYF. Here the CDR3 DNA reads TGTGCCAGCAGCCTGACCACGTACCAAGAGACCCAGTACTTC.

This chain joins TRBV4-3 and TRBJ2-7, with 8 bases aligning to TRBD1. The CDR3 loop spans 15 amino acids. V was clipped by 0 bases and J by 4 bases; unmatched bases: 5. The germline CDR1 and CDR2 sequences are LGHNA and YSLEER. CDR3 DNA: TGCGCCAGCAGCCAAGAGGCCAGGGGGCTTTACGAGCAGTACTTC. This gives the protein CASSQEARGLYEQYF.

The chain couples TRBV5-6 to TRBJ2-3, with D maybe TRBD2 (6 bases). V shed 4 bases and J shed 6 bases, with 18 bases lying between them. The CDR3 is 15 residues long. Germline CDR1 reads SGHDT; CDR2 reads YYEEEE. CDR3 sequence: CASSPPGLRPDTQYF. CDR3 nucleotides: TGTGCCAGCAGCCCACCGGGACTCCGTCCGGATACGCAGTATTTT.

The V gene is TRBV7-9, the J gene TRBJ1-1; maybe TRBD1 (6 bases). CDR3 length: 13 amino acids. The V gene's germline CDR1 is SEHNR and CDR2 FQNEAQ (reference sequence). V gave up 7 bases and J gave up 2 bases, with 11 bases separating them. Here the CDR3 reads CASNPGVNTEAFF. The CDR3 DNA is TGTGCCAGCAATCCAGGGGTAAACACTGAAGCTTTCTTT. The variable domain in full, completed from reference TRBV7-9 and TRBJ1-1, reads DTGVSQNPRHKITKRGQNVTFRCDPISEHNRLYWYRQTLGQGPEFLTYFQNEAQLEKSRLLSDRFSAERPKGSFSTLEIQRTEQGDSAMYLCASNPGVNTEAFFGQGTRLTVV.